Listed here are 22 T cell receptor beta chains from one sample, sequenced in a study of blood T cell repertoires in COVID-19. TCRdb's copy holds only in-frame clones and misses some; the assay was immunoSEQ multiplex PCR. The sample records about 200,000 clones, around four fifths being singletons. Sequencing was carried out using peripheral blood. Receptors originate from a woman older than 75 with COVID-19, enrolled during active disease.

This chain joins TRBV28 and TRBJ2-7, with 9 bases matching TRBD1. Unmatched junction bases numbered 10, after V lost 7 bases and J lost 6 bases. The V gene's germline CDR1 is MDHEN and CDR2 SYDVKM. The CDR3 has 14 residues. The CDR3 here is CASIADRGFGEQYF. CDR3 nucleotide sequence: TGTGCCAGCATCGCGGACAGGGGCTTCGGCGAGCAGTACTTC.

This clone occurred a few times. The V and J genes are TRBV19 and TRBJ1-5, with TRBD1 matching over 8 bases. The CDR3 runs 16 residues. The J segment lost 4 bases and the V segment lost 3 bases, leaving 8 bases of the junction unmatched. CDR1 LNHDA and CDR2 SQIVND come from the germline V gene (reference sequence). CDR3 residues: CASSMGTGLSNQPQHF. In DNA, the CDR3 is TGTGCCAGTAGTATGGGGACAGGCCTTTCTAATCAGCCCCAGCATTTT.

V gene TRBV6-5 combines with J gene TRBJ2-5, with a possible D match to TRBD1 (6 bases). Germline assignment: CDR1 MNHEY and CDR2 SVGAGI. CDR3 length equals 14 residues. V lost 5 bases to trimming and J lost 4 bases, with 14 bases between them. The CDR3 protein is CASSRGTSLETQYF. The CDR3 nucleotides read TGTGCCAGCAGTAGGGGGACCTCTTTAGAGACCCAGTACTTC.

The chain recombines TRBV7-8 with TRBJ2-7, with 7 bases aligning to TRBD2. The CDR3 loop spans 14 amino acids. Germline CDR1 and CDR2: SGHVS and FQNEAQ. V was pared by 5 bases and J by 3 bases, with 7 bases of the junction left unmatched. The CDR3 here is CASSPRTRSYEQYF. The CDR3 nucleotides read TGTGCCAGCAGCCCGAGGACTAGAAGCTACGAGCAGTACTTC.

The chain joins TRBV4-2 to TRBJ2-3, with 8 positions matching TRBD2. V dropped 0 bases and J dropped 3; count of bases not matched to a gene: 11. Germline V gives CDR1 LGHNA, CDR2 YNFKEQ. The length of the CDR3 is 18 residues. CDR3 region: CASSQEGAGGGSTDTQYF. DNA for the CDR3: TGTGCCAGCAGCCAAGAGGGGGCGGGGGGAGGTTCGACAGATACGCAGTATTTT.

In DNA, the CDR3 is TGTGCCAGCTCACTGACAGGGGGCAGCGTCGGGGAGCTGTTTTTT. Translated, it gives CASSLTGGSVGELFF. V usage is TRBV18 and J usage is TRBJ2-2, with 10 bases lining up with TRBD1. CDR3 length equals 15 residues. Trimming took 4 bases from V and 7 from J; bases not matched to a gene: 6. Germline V gives CDR1 KGHSH, CDR2 LQKENI.

This chain uses TRBV29-1 with TRBJ1-2; D is uncertain. Germline V gene data show CDR1 as SQVTM and CDR2 as ANQGSEA. V was shortened by 3 bases and J by 7 bases, with 15 bases between the two germline ends. The CDR3 contains 13 residues. The DNA for the CDR3 is TGCAGCGTTGAGAAGTCGGGAAGTACTGGCTACACCTTC. Translated: CSVEKSGSTGYTF.

The rearrangement uses TRBV6-5 and TRBJ2-7, with 8 bases fitting TRBD1. J was trimmed by 7 bases and V by 0 bases; bases with no gene match: 8. Germline lookup yields CDR1 MNHEY and CDR2 SVGAGI. The CDR3 length is 15 residues. CDR3 nucleotide sequence: TGTGCCAGCAGTTACTCGACGTCAACAGGGGGAGAGCAGTACTTC. It specifies CASSYSTSTGGEQYF.

This chain links TRBV4-3 with TRBJ1-5; D gene ambiguous. CDR3 length equals 13 residues. The V gene's germline CDR1 is LGHNA and CDR2 YSLEER. Trimming left V 4 bases short and J 7 bases short, with 11 bases between. The CDR3 DNA is TGCGCCAGCAGCCCCAAGAGCTGGCAGCCCCAGCATTTT. Protein sequence: CASSPKSWQPQHF.

V and J are TRBV19 and TRBJ2-1; the D gene is possibly TRBD2 (6 bases). V was cut by 3 bases and J by 3 bases, with 12 bases left in between. The CDR3 extends over 15 amino acids. CDR1 LNHDA and CDR2 SQIVND come from the germline V gene (reference sequence). CDR3 nucleotide sequence: TGTGCCAGTAGTATGACGCGGGACGACTACAATGAGCAGTTCTTC. Amino acid sequence: CASSMTRDDYNEQFF.

The CDR3 loop is CSASVNTEAFF. CDR3 nucleotide sequence: TGCAGTGCTTCCGTGAACACTGAAGCTTTCTTT. This sequence joins TRBV20-1 and TRBJ1-1; D not certain. Germline CDR1 reads DFQATT; CDR2 reads SNEGSKA (reference sequence). The V end lost 5 bases, the J end lost 0 bases, and 4 bases lay between the germline ends. CDR3 length equals 11 residues.

The chain uses TRBV2 and TRBJ1-2; TRBD1 aligns across 10 bases. CDR1 and CDR2 from the germline V gene are SNHLY and FYNNEI. J gave up 2 bases and V 7 bases, and 4 bases lay outside the gene matches. The CDR3 is made up of 14 amino acids. DNA of the CDR3: TGTGCCAGCACGAGACAGGGGGCCAACTATGGCTACACCTTC. It specifies CASTRQGANYGYTF. The full variable domain, with the rest looked up from reference TRBV2 and TRBJ1-2, is EPEVTQTPSHQVTQMGQEVILRCVPISNHLYFYWYRQILGQKVEFLVSFYNNEISEKSEIFDDQFSVERPDGSNFTLKIRSTKLEDSAMYFCASTRQGANYGYTFGSGTRLTVV.

The chain is built from TRBV30 and TRBJ2-1; 9 bases line up with TRBD1. Trimming took 4 bases from V and 2 from J; bases not matched to a gene: 6. Germline V lookup: CDR1 GTSNPN, CDR2 SVGIG (reference sequence). The CDR3 spans 15 residues. The CDR3 DNA sequence: TGTGCCTGGAACAAGGACAGGGGAGCCTACAATGAGCAGTTCTTC. Translating it yields CAWNKDRGAYNEQFF.

The V call is TRBV4-1, the J call TRBJ2-7; D is perhaps TRBD1 (6 bases). CDR3 size: 14 residues. Germline lookup yields CDR1 MGHRA and CDR2 YSYEKL. With 4 bases removed from V and 5 bases from J, the gap between germline ends came to 15 bases. This CDR3 is CASSRLQGWDEQYF. The CDR3 nucleotides read TGCGCCAGCAGCCGATTACAGGGATGGGACGAGCAGTACTTC.

V and J are TRBV7-2 and TRBJ2-7; D unresolved. V gave up 5 bases and J gave up 4 bases, with 18 bases separating them. The CDR3 covers 15 residues. Germline V gene sequence: CDR1 SGHTA, CDR2 FQGNSA. CDR3 residues: CASSARSNIFYEQYF. The CDR3 DNA sequence: TGTGCCAGCAGCGCCCGTTCCAACATCTTTTACGAGCAGTACTTC.

V is TRBV7-2 and J is TRBJ2-1; maybe TRBD2 (5 bases). This CDR3 has 15 residues. V shed 5 bases and J shed 2 bases, with 13 bases lying between them. The V gene's germline CDR1 is SGHTA and CDR2 FQGNSA. DNA for the CDR3: TGTGCCAGCAGCCCCCTCGGGGTTGCCTACAATGAGCAGTTCTTC. This encodes CASSPLGVAYNEQFF.

The chain uses TRBV6-6 and TRBJ1-2; 7 bases are a match to TRBD1. After removal of 2 bases from V and 6 bases from J, the junction contained 9 bases not matched to a gene. The CDR3 totals 15 residues. Germline loops: CDR1 MNHNY, CDR2 SVGAGI (reference sequence). CDR3 nucleotide sequence: TGTGCCAGCAGTTACAACCCAGGGGGATTGCATGGCTACACCTTC. It yields the protein CASSYNPGGLHGYTF.

This chain links TRBV19 with TRBJ2-7; 9 nucleotides match TRBD1. The germline CDR1 and CDR2 sequences are LNHDA and SQIVND (reference sequence). With 5 bases clipped from V and 8 bases from J, the junction kept 7 bases outside the gene matches. CDR3 length equals 13 residues. The CDR3: CASSLGTGRQQYF. CDR3 in DNA: TGTGCCAGTAGTTTGGGGACAGGGAGGCAGCAGTACTTC.

The chain couples TRBV27 to TRBJ1-2; D is ambiguous. Trimming shortened V by 6 bases and J by 8 bases, and 16 bases separated the two germline ends. Germline CDR1 reads MNHEY; CDR2 reads SMNVEV (reference sequence). The length of the CDR3 is 13 residues. This chain's CDR3 is CASRSPTARGYTF. CDR3 nucleotides: TGTGCCAGCAGATCCCCGACGGCTAGAGGCTACACCTTC.

The chain is built from TRBV7-2 and TRBJ2-7; TRBD2 agrees at 14 bases. Germline V CDR1 and CDR2: SGHTA, FQGNSA. This CDR3 region has 16 residues. Losses at the gene ends were 3 bases for V and 4 bases for J; bases not matched to a gene: 5. The CDR3 nucleotides read TGTGCCAGCAGCTTTTCCGGGACTAGCGGGGGTTACGAGCAGTACTTC. Translation: CASSFSGTSGGYEQYF.

The V call is TRBV6-5, the J call TRBJ2-7; the D gene is possibly TRBD2 (5 bases). Germline CDR1 MNHEY, CDR2 SVGAGI. The CDR3 totals 14 residues. The V and J ends lost 7 bases and 3 bases respectively, with 16 bases between them. CDR3 DNA sequence: TGTGCCAGCACCCTTTGGAGGTGGGACTACGAGCAGTACTTC. It encodes CASTLWRWDYEQYF.

This chain joins TRBV28 and TRBJ2-3; 9 nucleotides agree with TRBD1. J was trimmed by 5 bases and V by 4 bases; bases with no gene match: 10. Germline V lookup: CDR1 MDHEN, CDR2 SYDVKM. There are 16 residues in the CDR3. CDR3 in DNA: TGTGCCAGCAGTTCCCCCGGGACAGGGTCCTTAGATACGCAGTATTTT. Translation gives CASSSPGTGSLDTQYF. The full variable domain, in which reference TRBV28 and TRBJ2-3 provide the parts outside the CDR3, is DVKVTQSSRYLVKRTGEKVFLECVQDMDHENMFWYRQDPGLGLRLIYFSYDVKMKEKGDIPEGYSVSREKKERFSLILESASTNQTSMYLCASSSPGTGSLDTQYFGPGTRLTVL.